This T cell receptor (beta chain) was found in a study of T cells after yellow fever vaccination. Each CDR3 protein is one row after TCRdb ran MiXCR on the 5' RACE reads. The data show about 400,000 distinct CDR3 sequences, 11% seen once. About this clonotype: Antigen: not known.

The study's findings and limits: The CD4 compartment and the CD8 compartment contained a small share of clonotypes in common.

This CDR3 is built from 17 residues. V dropped 6 bases and J dropped 6 bases, with 25 bases sitting between them. Sequenced here: PBMCs, sampled on the day of the first yellow fever vaccination. The chain links TRBV12-3 or TRBV12-4 to TRBJ2-3, with D tentatively TRBD1 (6 bases). The sequence was collected from a man between 18 and 29 years old who received the YFV17D yellow fever vaccine. The CDR3 loop is CASSVLGGQRVRDTQYF. CDR3 coding DNA: TGTGCCAGCAGCGTTCTAGGCGGACAGCGTGTCCGTGATACGCAGTATTTT.